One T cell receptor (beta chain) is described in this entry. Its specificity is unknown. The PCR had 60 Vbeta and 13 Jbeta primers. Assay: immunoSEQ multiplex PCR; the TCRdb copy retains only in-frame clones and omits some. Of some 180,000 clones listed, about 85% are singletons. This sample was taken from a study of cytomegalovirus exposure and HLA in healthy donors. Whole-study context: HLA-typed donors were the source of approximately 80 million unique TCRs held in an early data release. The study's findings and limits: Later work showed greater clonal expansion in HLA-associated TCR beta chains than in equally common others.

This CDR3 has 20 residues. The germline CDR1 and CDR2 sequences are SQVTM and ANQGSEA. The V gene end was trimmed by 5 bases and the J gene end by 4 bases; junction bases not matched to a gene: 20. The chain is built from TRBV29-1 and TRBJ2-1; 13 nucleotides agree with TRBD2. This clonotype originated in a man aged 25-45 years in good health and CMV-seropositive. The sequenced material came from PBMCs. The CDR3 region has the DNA TGCAGCGTTCAAAGGGGCCGGACTAGCGGGAGTAGCCTCCAGTACAATGAGCAGTTCTTC. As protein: CSVQRGRTSGSSLQYNEQFF.